This section outlines one TCR beta chain sequence together with its context. No antigen is known for it. No per-base quality is available; no much larger clone lies one base away. This sample stems from a study of cytomegalovirus exposure and HLA in healthy donors (dated by TCRdb to 2016 to 2017). At the level of the whole study: A later analysis indicated that the 95 to 150 validation repertoires were generated on the platform also employed for the roughly 720 repertoires of the first cohort. The aim of the study was to test whether cataloging public T cell receptors could identify signatures of past pathogen exposure. In addition to the first cohort of 650 to 800 subjects, a separate validation cohort of over 90 different subjects was used. High-throughput TCR immunosequencing, statistical association of individual TCRs with disease status, and machine learning were combined to predict cytomegalovirus infection status.

CDR1 and CDR2 are read off the germline V gene (reference sequence) as MNHEY and SMNVEV. The CDR3 runs 16 amino acids, cysteine and phenylalanine included. Left in the record is the CDR3 DNA by itself, 48 bases read in frame from the first base. Relative to germline, V is missing 1 base and J is missing 3 bases, with 9 bases of the junction outside any gene match. The donors belonged to the validation cohort of over a hundred subjects, which was separate from the approximately 700-subject first cohort. What the research found in general, with its limitations: In the study, some 180 TCR beta chains were listed as associated with cytomegalovirus. In a later analysis, TCRs clustered in the first cohort were found to also tend to co-occur in the roughly 130 validation repertoires, with around 94% of cluster scores above 0. According to the authors, the approach could potentially be generalized to other disease states and immunological phenotypes. Cytomegalovirus status was reported to be diagnosed by the classifier with high specificity and sensitivity in both the original and validation cohorts. A later analysis lacked HLA typing for the validation cohort, so it scored co-occurrence in that cohort across all 120 or so repertoires. Most TCR sequences were observed very rarely across donors, whereas some public TCRs were present in many individuals. In vitro tests confirmed that a few of the cytomegalovirus-associated TCR beta chains recognize cytomegalovirus antigens.

Receptors were amplified or captured by the immunoSEQ multiplex PCR assay. The authors' analysis ran thus. A statistical classification framework was built to diagnose cytomegalovirus status from the catalog of TCR beta chain sequences. In its TCRdb copy, this immuneACCESS table keeps in-frame sequences only and misses some clones. Where compared with another copy, unresolved V genes explain less than half of these, and the others have no known cause. V and J calls and clone size are those listed in that table; D and trimming were worked out from the DNA. The sample contains more than 110,000 clones, about 94% of them found a single time. The ten largest clones represent about 2% of the sample.

This sequence originates from a young man in good health and CMV-seropositive. Sequencing was carried out using PBMCs. Here the chain combines TRBV27 and TRBJ2-7; TRBD1 matches 7 bases in the middle. The CDR3 protein: CASSLYIGAGGYEQYF. The DNA sequence is given as TGTGCCAGCAGTTTATACATAGGTGCAGGGGGCTACGAGCAGTACTTC.